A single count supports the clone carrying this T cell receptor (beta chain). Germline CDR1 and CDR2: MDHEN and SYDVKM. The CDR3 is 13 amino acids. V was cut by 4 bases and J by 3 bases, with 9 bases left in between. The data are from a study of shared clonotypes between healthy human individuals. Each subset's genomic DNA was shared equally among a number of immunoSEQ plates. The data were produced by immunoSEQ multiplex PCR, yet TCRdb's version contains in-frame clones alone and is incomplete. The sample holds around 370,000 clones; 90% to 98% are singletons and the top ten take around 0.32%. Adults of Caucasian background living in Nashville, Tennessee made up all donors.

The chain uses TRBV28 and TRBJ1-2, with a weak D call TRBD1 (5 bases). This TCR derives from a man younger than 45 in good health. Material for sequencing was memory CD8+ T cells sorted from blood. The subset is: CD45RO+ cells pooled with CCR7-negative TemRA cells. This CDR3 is CASSSTGHYGYTF. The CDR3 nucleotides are TGTGCCAGCAGTTCCACGGGACACTATGGCTACACCTTC.